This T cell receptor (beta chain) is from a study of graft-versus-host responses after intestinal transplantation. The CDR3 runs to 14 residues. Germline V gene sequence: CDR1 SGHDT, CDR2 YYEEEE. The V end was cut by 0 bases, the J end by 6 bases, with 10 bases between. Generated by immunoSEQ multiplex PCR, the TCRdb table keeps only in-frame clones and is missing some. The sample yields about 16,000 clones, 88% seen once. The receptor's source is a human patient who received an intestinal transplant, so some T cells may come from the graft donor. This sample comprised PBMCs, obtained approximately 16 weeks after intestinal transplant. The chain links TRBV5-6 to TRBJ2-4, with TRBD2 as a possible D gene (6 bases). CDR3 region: CASSLVGGGNIQYF. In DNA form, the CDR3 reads TGTGCCAGCAGCTTGGTCGGGGGTGGAAACATTCAGTACTTC.